This TCR beta chain was recovered during a study of T-cell memory formation after mild COVID-19. About the study: Among the donors, TCR clusters were largely specific to each donor.

This clonotype showed up many times. No antigen is known for it. This CDR3 spans 14 amino acids. Study results and limitations: Contracting clones, day 15 to 85, had balanced CD4/CD8, and later expanders favored CD4+. Contracting clones localized mainly to CM and EM when CD4+ and mainly to EMRA when CD8+.

5'RACE primed from the constant segment yielded TCR alpha and TCR beta cDNA libraries bearing sample barcodes and UMIs. Each CDR3 protein is one row after TCRdb ran MiXCR on the 5' RACE reads. This table has about 350,000 distinct CDR3 sequences, roughly an eighth appearing once. The gene calls are TRBV21-1 and TRBJ2-7; the table calls TRBD1, which could not be checked here. TRBV21-1 is recorded as a pseudogene. The clonotype originates from a man between 18 and 29 years old who had mild COVID-19 (a few samples of this study predate the infection). Cell type and time point are not known. What was sequenced was PBMCs or a T cell subset sorted from them (not recorded which). CDR3 nucleotide sequence: TGTGCCAGCAGCAAAGTCGTGGGGCGACGGGAGCAGTACGTC. Amino acids: CASSKVVGRREQYV.